This paragraph covers one T cell receptor beta chain sequence. No antigen is known for it. No base quality information exists; no much larger clone differs at one position. The CDR3, cysteine through phenylalanine, is 14 amino acids long. The retained sequence is limited to the CDR3, 42 bases, with the frame set at the first base. CDR1 MNHNY and CDR2 SVGAGI are derived from the germline V gene (reference sequence). Unmatched junction bases come to 4, with V trimmed by 7 bases and J by 2 bases. The record originates from a study of CD4+ T cells in melanoma (dated by TCRdb to 2022 to 2024). For the wider study: The study investigated neoantigen-specific CD4+ T cells in human melanoma.

Study-wide findings and limitations: Neoantigen-specific CD4+ T cells in melanoma were reported to have a range of differentiation states. The report described a correlation between neoantigen-specific CD4+ T cells and the function of CD8+ T cells, macrophages and B cells.

The donors were people with melanoma. Receptor libraries were prepared by the immunoSEQ multiplex PCR assay. This is the immuneACCESS table as TCRdb keeps it, with only in-frame sequences that have V and J called. A part of the clones is gone; compared with another copy, unresolved V genes explain less than half, and the rest is unexplained. This sample is represented by about 21,000 clones; roughly 73% of them were singletons. The ten largest clones represent more than 7.5% of the sample. The receptor was isolated from a human donor with melanoma. The rearranged chain carries TRBV6-6 and TRBJ1-1; TRBD1 matches 10 bases in the middle. The CDR3 in this case is CASNDRGPNTEAFF. The bases are TGTGCCAGCAATGACAGGGGGCCTAACACTGAAGCTTTCTTT.